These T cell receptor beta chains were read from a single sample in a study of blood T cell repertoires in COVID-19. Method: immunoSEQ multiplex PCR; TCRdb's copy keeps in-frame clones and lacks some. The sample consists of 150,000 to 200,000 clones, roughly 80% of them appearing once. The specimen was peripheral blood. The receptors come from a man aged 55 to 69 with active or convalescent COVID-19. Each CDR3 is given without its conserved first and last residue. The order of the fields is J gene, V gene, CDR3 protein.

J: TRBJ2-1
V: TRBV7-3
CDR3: ASSTSSGTSYNEQF

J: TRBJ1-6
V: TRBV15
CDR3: ATRLRQGNSPLH

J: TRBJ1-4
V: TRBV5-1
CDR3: ASSPDRASEKLF

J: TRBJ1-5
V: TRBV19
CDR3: ASSTGALQPQH

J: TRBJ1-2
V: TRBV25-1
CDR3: ASSEFAGGEGYGYT

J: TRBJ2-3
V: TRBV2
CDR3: ASILGPAGNTQY

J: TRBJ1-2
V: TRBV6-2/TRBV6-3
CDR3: ASSWGQGSGYT

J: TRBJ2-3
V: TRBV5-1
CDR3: ASSSGIRADTQY

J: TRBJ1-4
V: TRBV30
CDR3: AWNLKSQRPTNEKLF

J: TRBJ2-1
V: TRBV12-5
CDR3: ASGLDRFAGLEDEQF

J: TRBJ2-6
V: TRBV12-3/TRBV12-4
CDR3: ASASSGANVLT

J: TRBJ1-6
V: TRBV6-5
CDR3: ASSYNERGSPLH

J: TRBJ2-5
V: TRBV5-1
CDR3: ASSSTSGRRFGETQY

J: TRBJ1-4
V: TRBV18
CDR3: ASSPAANEKLF

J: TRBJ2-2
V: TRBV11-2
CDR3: ASSPRRAGELF

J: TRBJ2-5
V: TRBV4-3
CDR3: ASSVRLAAEETQY

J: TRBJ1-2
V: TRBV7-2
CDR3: ASSHPRGTNYGYT

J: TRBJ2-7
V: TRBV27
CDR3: AAGYAAYEQY

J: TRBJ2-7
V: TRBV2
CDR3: ASSEEERSSYEQY

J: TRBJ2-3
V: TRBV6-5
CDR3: ASSYLGQGVDAQY

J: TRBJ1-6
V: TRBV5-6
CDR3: ASSLGTGSSPLH

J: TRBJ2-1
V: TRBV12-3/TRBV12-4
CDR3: ASSGGHNEQF

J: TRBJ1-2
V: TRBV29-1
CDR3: SSQLLGYGYT

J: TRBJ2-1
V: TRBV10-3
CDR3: AISSPGLAGYNEQF

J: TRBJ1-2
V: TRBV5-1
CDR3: ASSLDRGEGYT

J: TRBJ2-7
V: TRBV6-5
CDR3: ASNLGLAGGYEQY

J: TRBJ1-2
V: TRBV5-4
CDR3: ASSFSRQVAGYT

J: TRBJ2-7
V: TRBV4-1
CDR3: ASSPTSAPYEQY

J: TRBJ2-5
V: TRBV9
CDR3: ASARTSGSLETQY

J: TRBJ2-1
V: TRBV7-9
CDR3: ASSLATGTPMGGEQF

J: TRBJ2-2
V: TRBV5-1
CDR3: ASAGGGGTGELF

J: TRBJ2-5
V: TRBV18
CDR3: ASSPDLQETQY

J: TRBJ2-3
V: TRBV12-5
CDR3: ASGFPHRGGTDTQY

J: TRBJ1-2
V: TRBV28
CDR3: ASSLDSYGYT

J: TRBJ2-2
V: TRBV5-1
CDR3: ASRRAGGRALFDGELF

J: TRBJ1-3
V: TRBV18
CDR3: ASSPDRGNTIY

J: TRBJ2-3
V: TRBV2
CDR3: ASIEQGSTQY

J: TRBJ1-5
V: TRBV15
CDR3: ATSRGDNSNQPQH